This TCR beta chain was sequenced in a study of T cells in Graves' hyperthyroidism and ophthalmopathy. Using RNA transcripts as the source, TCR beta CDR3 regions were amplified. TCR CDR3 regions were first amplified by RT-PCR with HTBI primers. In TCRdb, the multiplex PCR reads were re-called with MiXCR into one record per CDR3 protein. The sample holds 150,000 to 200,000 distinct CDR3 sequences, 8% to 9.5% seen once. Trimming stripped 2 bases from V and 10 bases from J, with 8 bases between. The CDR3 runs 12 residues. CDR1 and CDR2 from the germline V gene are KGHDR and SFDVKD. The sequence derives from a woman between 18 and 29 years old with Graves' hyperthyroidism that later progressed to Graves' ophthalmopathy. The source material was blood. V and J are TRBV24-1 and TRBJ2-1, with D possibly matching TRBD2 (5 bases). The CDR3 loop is CATSDWELEQFF. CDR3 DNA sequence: TGTGCCACCAGTGATTGGGAGTTGGAGCAGTTCTTC.